This TCR beta chain was sequenced during a study of blood T cell repertoires in COVID-19. The overall study: The samples span acute and convalescent COVID-19 from the United States, Italy and Spain. Sources were T cells, B-cell-depleted T cells, or PBMCs; the material itself was cDNA or gDNA.

V lost 1 base to trimming and J lost 3 bases; unmatched junction nucleotides: 7. This CDR3 region has 15 residues. CDR1 is SGHNT, CDR2 YYREEE, per germline (reference sequence). The authors' processing: For nucleated cells, counts were estimated from reference gene primer amplification. Produced via immunoSEQ multiplex PCR; TCRdb's table is partial and in-frame only. That table is the source of V, J and clone size, and D and trimming were worked out from the DNA. The table records about 210,000 clones, approximately 82% of them present only once. Sequencing was performed on peripheral blood. The clonotype originates from a woman in her forties with acute or convalescent COVID-19. The rearrangement uses TRBV5-4 and TRBJ2-7, with 7 bases fitting TRBD2. The CDR3 region is CASSLFAGEIYEQYF. CDR3 bases: TGTGCCAGCAGCTTGTTCGCGGGAGAAATCTACGAGCAGTACTTC.